The clone carrying this TCR beta chain was seen ten or more times. Its antigen is not identified. The data originate from a study of T-cell memory formation after mild COVID-19. The V gene lost 2 bases and the J gene lost 1 base, with 11 bases spanning the gap. The germline V gene encodes CDR1 SEHNR and CDR2 FQNEAQ (reference sequence). The CDR3 has 15 residues. Whole-study results and caveats: A second wave expanding day 15 to 37 was CD4+-biased; contracting clones were balanced.

TCRdb analysed the 5' RACE reads with MiXCR anew, one entry per CDR3 protein. The sample yields 550,000 to 700,000 distinct CDR3 sequences, 15% to 20% seen once. This sequence originates from an adult woman who had mild COVID-19 (a few samples of this study predate the infection). Cell type and time point are not known. Material for sequencing was PBMCs or a T cell subset sorted from them (not recorded which). V and J are TRBV7-9 and TRBJ1-1; a possible D gene is TRBD1 (6 bases). Here the CDR3 reads CASSLLSGANTEAFF. The CDR3 nucleotides are TGTGCCAGCAGCTTACTGTCAGGGGCGAACACTGAAGCTTTCTTT. The variable domain in full, with the rest retrieved from reference TRBV7-9 and TRBJ1-1, is DTGVSQNPRHKITKRGQNVTFRCDPISEHNRLYWYRQTLGQGPEFLTYFQNEAQLEKSRLLSDRFSAERPKGSFSTLEIQRTEQGDSAMYLCASSLLSGANTEAFFGQGTRLTVV.